One and the same sample provided the 20 T cell receptor beta chains below, sequenced in a study of T cell responses to AZD1222 COVID-19 vaccine. The assay was immunoSEQ multiplex PCR, and TCRdb's table has in-frame clones only and misses some. The sample lists roughly 100,000 clones; 90% were seen once. Sequenced material: peripheral blood, taken on day 0 of AZD1222 vaccination. The receptors originated from an adult in good health.

Written as DNA, the CDR3 is TGTGCCAGCAGCTACGGAGGGCAGGGGGGGTTATTCCAAGAGACCCAGTACTTC. Protein: CASSYGGQGGLFQETQYF. The chain has TRBV7-9 and TRBJ2-5; D may match TRBD1 or TRBD2 (7 bases each). The CDR3 sequence is 18 residues long. Germline V CDR1 and CDR2: SEHNR, FQNEAQ (reference sequence). Trimming cost V 4 bases and J 1 base, with 22 bases left between them.

V usage is TRBV18 and J usage is TRBJ1-1; 9 positions match TRBD1. The trim removed 2 bases at V and 1 base at J, leaving 2 bases unmatched. From germline, CDR1 is KGHSH and CDR2 LQKENI. CDR3 length: 15 amino acids. In DNA, the CDR3 is TGTGCCAGCTCACCAACAGGGGGCCCGAACACTGAAGCTTTCTTT. Encoded protein: CASSPTGGPNTEAFF.

The V and J genes are TRBV5-1 and TRBJ1-2; D gene unclear. The CDR3 has 13 amino acids. Germline CDR1 SGHRS, CDR2 YFSETQ. Deletions cut 1 base from V and 2 bases from J, with 6 bases between. The CDR3 coding sequence is TGCGCCAGCAGCTTGTATGGGAACTATGGCTACACCTTC. It encodes CASSLYGNYGYTF. Supplemented by reference TRBV5-1 and TRBJ1-2, the full variable domain reads KAGVTQTPRYLIKTRGQQVTLSCSPISGHRSVSWYQQTPGQGLQFLFEYFSETQRNKGNFPGRFSGRQFSNSRSEMNVSTLELGDSALYLCASSLYGNYGYTFGSGTRLTVV.

CDR3 DNA: TGTGCCAGCAGTTTAGGCAGGGTCAATGAGCAGTTCTTC. It translates to CASSLGRVNEQFF. This chain connects TRBV28 to TRBJ2-1; TRBD1 might be the D (5 bases). V was pared by 2 bases and J by 6 bases, with 8 bases between. CDR1 MDHEN and CDR2 SYDVKM come from the germline V gene. CDR3 length: 13 amino acids.

The chain carries TRBV3-1 (or the pseudogene TRBV3-2) and TRBJ1-2; D not resolved. CDR3 size: 13 residues. V lost 4 bases and J lost 5, with 11 bases in between. CDR1 and CDR2 (germline): LGHDT, YNNKEL (reference sequence). The CDR3 sequence: CASSPDRDYGYTF. The CDR3 DNA reads TGTGCCAGCAGCCCCGACCGGGATTATGGCTACACCTTC.

The chain is built from TRBV5-4 and TRBJ1-3; 8 positions match TRBD1. Germline V gene sequence: CDR1 SGHNT, CDR2 YYREEE (reference sequence). This CDR3 has 15 amino acids. J lost 6 bases, V lost 2 bases, and 7 bases had no gene match. CDR3 sequence reads: CASSFAGGQSNTIYF. CDR3 coding DNA: TGTGCCAGCAGCTTTGCAGGGGGCCAATCAAACACCATATATTTT.

The chain couples TRBV5-6 to TRBJ2-5; TRBD2 matches 10 bases. Per the germline V gene, CDR1 is SGHDT and CDR2 is YYEEEE. V dropped 0 bases and J dropped 5; count of bases not matched to a gene: 7. The CDR3 is 16 residues long. CDR3 in DNA: TGTGCCAGCAGCTTGGCTAGCGGGGGTATTTGGGAGACCCAGTACTTC. The encoded protein is CASSLASGGIWETQYF.

This sequence joins TRBV6-5 and TRBJ2-7; D is unresolved. Trimming cost V 3 bases and J 11 bases, with 23 bases left between them. Germline lookup yields CDR1 MNHEY and CDR2 SVGAGI. The CDR3 covers 15 residues. The CDR3: CASSYDWEASTSKYF. The CDR3 DNA reads as TGTGCCAGCAGTTATGACTGGGAAGCCTCTACGAGCAAGTACTTC.

This sequence joins TRBV27 and TRBJ2-1, with 7 positions matching TRBD2. CDR1 MNHEY and CDR2 SMNVEV come from the germline V gene (reference sequence). The CDR3 has 16 amino acids. V dropped 6 bases and J dropped 2; count of bases not matched to a gene: 10. CDR3 DNA: TGTGCCAGCAGCCAAGGTACTAGCGTAACCTACAATGAGCAGTTCTTC. As protein: CASSQGTSVTYNEQFF.

The CDR3, as DNA: TGTGCTAGTGGTTTAAGGGACAGCTTAACCTACGAGCAGTACTTC. Amino acids: CASGLRDSLTYEQYF. This chain connects TRBV12-5 to TRBJ2-7, with TRBD1 matching 7 bases. This CDR3 comprises 15 residues. After removal of 3 bases from V and 2 bases from J, the junction contained 7 bases not matched to a gene. From germline, CDR1 is LGHNT and CDR2 FRNRAP.

This clone has just one count. The chain recombines TRBV29-1 with TRBJ1-1, with D possibly TRBD1 on 5 matching bases. Between the trimmed V and J ends, which lost 4 bases and 1 base, there was a span of 10 bases. This CDR3 contains 13 residues. Germline-derived CDR1 and CDR2 are SQVTM and ANQGSEA. The CDR3 loop reads CSVGGSRNTEAFF. In DNA form, the CDR3 reads TGCAGCGTTGGGGGGTCACGGAACACTGAAGCTTTCTTT. Full variable domain (rest looked up from reference TRBV29-1 and TRBJ1-1): SAVISQKPSRDICQRGTSLTIQCQVDSQVTMMFWYRQQPGQSLTLIATANQGSEATYESGFVIDKFPISRPNLTFSTLTVSNMSPEDSSIYLCSVGGSRNTEAFFGQGTRLTVV.

The chain recombines TRBV14 with TRBJ1-1, with D hard to call. The germline CDR1 and CDR2 sequences are SGHDN and FVKESK. V dropped 4 bases and J dropped 10 bases, with 13 bases sitting between them. The CDR3 sequence is 12 residues long. CDR3 DNA sequence: TGTGCCAGCAGCCTGGTGGAGGGCCCAGCTTTCTTT. It yields the protein CASSLVEGPAFF.

In DNA, the CDR3 is TGTGCCAGCAGCTTAACGCCTAGCGGGGGTGACAATGAGCAGTTCTTC. It translates to CASSLTPSGGDNEQFF. The gene calls are TRBV7-3 and TRBJ2-1; TRBD2 agrees at 10 bases. The germline CDR1 and CDR2 sequences are SGHTA and FQGTGA. The CDR3 has 16 amino acids. J lost 5 bases, V lost 0 bases, and 4 bases had no gene match.

V gene TRBV6-5 combines with J gene TRBJ2-1; 8 nucleotides line up with TRBD1. V trimming: 6 bases; J trimming: 10 bases; junction bases outside the gene matches: 11. Germline V gene sequence: CDR1 MNHEY, CDR2 SVGAGI. CDR3 length: 14 amino acids. DNA of the CDR3: TGTGCCAGCAGATCGGACAGGGACAGAGGGGAGCAGTTCTTC. It codes for CASRSDRDRGEQFF.

V is TRBV19 and J is TRBJ1-5; D is undetermined. V was cut by 10 bases and J by 6 bases, with 13 bases left in between. CDR3 size: 12 residues. The V gene's germline CDR1 is LNHDA and CDR2 SQIVND (reference sequence). CDR3 nucleotides: TGTGCCACCCAGTATGGAGTTCAGCCCCAGCATTTT. Translating it yields CATQYGVQPQHF.

The chain is built from TRBV27 and TRBJ2-7; 7 bases match TRBD1. Germline CDR1 and CDR2: MNHEY and SMNVEV (reference sequence). The CDR3 loop spans 12 amino acids. Trimming removed 3 bases from V and 9 bases from J; junction bases left unmatched: 5. CDR3 in amino acids: CASSFVGGRQYF. In DNA form, the CDR3 reads TGTGCCAGCAGTTTTGTAGGGGGCCGGCAGTACTTC.

The chain links TRBV7-9 to TRBJ1-1; possibly TRBD1 for D (6 bases). Germline V CDR1 and CDR2: SEHNR, FQNEAQ (reference sequence). V lost 7 bases and J 0 bases, leaving 9 bases between the germline ends. The CDR3 extends over 13 amino acids. The CDR3 nucleotides are TGTGCCAGCACCGGGACATTGAACACTGAAGCTTTCTTT. Translating gives CASTGTLNTEAFF.

This clone was observed once. The rearrangement uses TRBV9 and TRBJ2-1, with D unclear. The CDR3 is 13 amino acids. Trimming left V 2 bases short and J 4 bases short, with 7 bases between. CDR1 SGDLS and CDR2 YYNGEE come from the germline V gene. CDR3 sequence (DNA): TGTGCCAGCAGCGTCGGACCTTACAATGAGCAGTTCTTC. As protein: CASSVGPYNEQFF.

V usage is TRBV10-2 and J usage is TRBJ1-1; TRBD1 is a possible D gene (5 bases). Trimming took 8 bases from V and 2 from J, leaving 9 bases between them. The CDR3 contains 12 residues. Per germline, CDR1 WSHSY and CDR2 SAAADI. The CDR3 loop is CASRQKNTEAFF. The DNA of the CDR3 is TGCGCCAGCCGACAGAAAAACACTGAAGCTTTCTTT.

The gene calls are TRBV3-1 (or the pseudogene TRBV3-2) and TRBJ1-2, with a weak D call TRBD1 (6 bases). The CDR3 totals 18 residues. Trimming shortened V by 3 bases and J by 4 bases, and 24 bases separated the two germline ends. CDR1 and CDR2 from the germline V gene are LGHDT and YNNKEL (reference sequence). In nucleotides, the CDR3 is TGTGCCAGCAGCCATACGTCTATAAGGGACACCGCCTTCTATGGCTACACCTTC. Translating it yields CASSHTSIRDTAFYGYTF.